The present entry profiles one T cell receptor (beta chain) with its context. With 5 bases clipped from V and 5 bases from J, the junction kept 4 bases outside the gene matches. This CDR3 has 15 residues. CDR1 is MNHNY and CDR2 is SVGAGI in the germline V gene (reference sequence). The treatment was: preoperative locoregional IRX-2 cytokine immunotherapy. Samples came from a phase Ib trial of preoperative locoregional IRX-2 cytokine immunotherapy. The sample belongs to a study of preoperative IRX-2 immunotherapy in early breast cancer. Produced via immunoSEQ multiplex PCR; TCRdb's table is partial and in-frame only. The data hold 25,000 or so clones, with 80% to 90% observed a single time.

This receptor was taken from a human donor with breast cancer. The input for sequencing was tumor tissue, taken after IRX-2 immunotherapy. V is TRBV6-6 and J is TRBJ2-2; 11 positions agree with TRBD2. DNA for the CDR3: TGTGCCAGCAGTGGGACTAGCGGCAGAACCGGGGAGCTGTTTTTT. The encoded protein is CASSGTSGRTGELFF.